The clone carrying this T cell receptor beta chain was observed once. The sample belongs to a study of blood T cell repertoires in COVID-19. The overall study: T cells, B-cell-depleted T cells, or PBMCs supplied cDNA or gDNA.

After removal of 7 bases from V and 4 bases from J, the junction contained 10 bases not matched to a gene. This CDR3 is built from 15 residues. In germline, CDR1 is MNHNY, CDR2 SVGAGI (reference sequence). Sequencing used immunoSEQ multiplex PCR; TCRdb keeps in-frame clones, though not all of them. The sample holds about 120,000 clones, approximately 85% seen once. Material for sequencing was peripheral blood. The chain employs TRBV6-6 and TRBJ1-2; 9 bases fit TRBD1. This TCR came from a man in his 70s with acute or convalescent COVID-19. The CDR3: CASTPTGTGSYGYTF. In nucleotides, the CDR3 is TGTGCCAGCACCCCAACCGGGACAGGGAGCTATGGCTACACCTTC.